A selection of T cell receptor beta chains follows, all from one sample in a study of blood T cell repertoires in COVID-19. TCRdb's table, derived via immunoSEQ multiplex PCR, lists solely in-frame clones and lacks some. The sample records some 120,000 clones, roughly nine tenths being singletons. The specimen was peripheral blood. All receptors come from a man over 45 with active COVID-19. The CDR3 runs from the conserved cysteine through the conserved F or W. Each record gives: J gene, D gene, V gene, clone size, CDR3 DNA, CDR3 protein. The D gene is left open where the match is weak. A clone size is listed for some rows: how often the clone was seen (once, few, many), or a class if it is expanded.

TRBJ1-5	TRBD1	TRBV5-4	NA	TGTGCCAGCAGCTCGGGGCCAGGGGGGAGAGTTTGGCGCAATCAGCCCCAGCATTTT	CASSSGPGGRVWRNQPQHF
TRBJ2-1	NA	TRBV6-6	NA	TGTGCCAGCAGCTCCCTTGGGGGCCTGCTATACAATGAGCAGTTCTTC	CASSSLGGLLYNEQFF
TRBJ1-2	NA	TRBV11-2	NA	TGTGCCAGCAGCTTAGAACCAGACTCAAACTATGGCTACACCTTC	CASSLEPDSNYGYTF
TRBJ2-2	TRBD1	TRBV24-1	NA	TGTGCCACCAGTGACCCCGACAGGGGATGGACCGGGGAGCTGTTTTTT	CATSDPDRGWTGELFF
TRBJ2-7	NA	TRBV19	NA	TGTGCCACCGCCGGGACTCCGATCTACGAGCAGTACTTC	CATAGTPIYEQYF
TRBJ2-2	TRBD1	TRBV29-1	NA	TGCAGCGTTCGTAGGCAGGGGGCCGGGGAGCTGTTTTTT	CSVRRQGAGELFF
TRBJ1-4	NA	TRBV19	NA	TGTGCCAGTAGTATAGCACAGCCAGCAACTAATGAAAAACTGTTTTTT	CASSIAQPATNEKLFF
TRBJ2-2	NA	TRBV5-4	NA	TGTGCCAGCAGCTTGGCCCGGCTAGCAGGCACCGGGGAGCTGTTTTTT	CASSLARLAGTGELFF
TRBJ1-4	NA	TRBV5-1	NA	TGCGCCAGCAGCTATGACAGATCTAATGAAAAACTGTTTTTT	CASSYDRSNEKLFF
TRBJ2-2	NA	TRBV2	NA	TGTGCCAGCAACCGTTTAGGGACTGTGAACACCGGGGAGCTGTTTTTT	CASNRLGTVNTGELFF
TRBJ1-1	NA	TRBV7-2	NA	TGTGCCAGCAGCCATAGGGGGGGCGGGAACACTGAAGCTTTCTTT	CASSHRGGGNTEAFF
TRBJ2-1	TRBD2	TRBV25-1	NA	TGTGCCAGCAGTGAATCAGTAGCGGGGACTTACAATGAGCAGTTCTTC	CASSESVAGTYNEQFF
TRBJ1-5	NA	TRBV6-5	NA	TGTGCCAGCAGAGCATACTCAATGGTGGATCAGCCCCAGCATTTT	CASRAYSMVDQPQHF
TRBJ2-5	TRBD1	TRBV5-1	NA	TGCGCCAGCAGCTCTGTCCCGGGACAGGGAACTAAGTACTTC	CASSSVPGQGTKYF
TRBJ1-1	NA	TRBV18	NA	TGTGCCAGCTCACGTGACAGAGTGAACACTGAAGCTTTCTTT	CASSRDRVNTEAFF
TRBJ1-2	NA	TRBV6-5	few	TGTGCCAGCATCCACGGGGGATCACCCGGGGGCTACACCTTC	CASIHGGSPGGYTF
TRBJ2-3	TRBD2	TRBV25-1	NA	TGTGCCAGCAAACGTAGCGGGAGGTCTGCAGATACGCAGTATTTT	CASKRSGRSADTQYF
TRBJ2-1	NA	TRBV18	NA	TGTGCCAGCTCACCCTGGCAGGGATATGAGCAGTTCTTC	CASSPWQGYEQFF
TRBJ1-3	NA	TRBV6-2/TRBV6-3	NA	TGTGCCAGCAGTTACGCCCGCCAGGCCTCTATCAACACCATATATTTT	CASSYARQASINTIYF
TRBJ2-1	TRBD1	TRBV14	NA	TGTGCCAGCAGCAGGGACAGATACAATGAGCAGTTCTTC	CASSRDRYNEQFF
TRBJ2-7	NA	TRBV6-6	NA	TGTGCCAGCAGTGTCAGGGTCTACGAGCAGTACTTC	CASSVRVYEQYF
TRBJ2-7	TRBD1	TRBV3-1/TRBV3-2	NA	TGTGCCAGCAGCCATGACAGGGGTCCCTACGAGCAGTACTTC	CASSHDRGPYEQYF
TRBJ2-3	TRBD1	TRBV11-2	NA	TGTGCCAGCAGCGCGTTTGGACAGGGGGGGGGCACAGATACGCAGTATTTT	CASSAFGQGGGTDTQYF
TRBJ2-7	TRBD1	TRBV6-5	NA	TGTGCCAGCAGTTACTCGGACAGGGGGTCCTACGAGCAGTACTTC	CASSYSDRGSYEQYF
TRBJ2-3	TRBD2	TRBV5-1	NA	TGCGCCAGCAGCTTGGTGGGCCTAGCGGGGGGCGGAGATACGCAGTATTTT	CASSLVGLAGGGDTQYF
TRBJ2-5	TRBD1	TRBV7-3	NA	TGTGCCAGCAGCGCCACAGGGGGCCAACAAGAGACCCAGTACTTC	CASSATGGQQETQYF
TRBJ1-2	TRBD1	TRBV27	NA	TGTGCCAGCAGAAAGGGACAGGGGGCAGGTGGCTACACCTTC	CASRKGQGAGGYTF
TRBJ1-5	NA	TRBV7-2	NA	TGTGCCAGCAGCTTAGGAGACCCCTCAGGGCAGCCCCAGCATTTT	CASSLGDPSGQPQHF
TRBJ2-2	NA	TRBV18	once	TGTGCCAGCTCACCCAGGGCCACCGGGGAGCTGTTTTTT	CASSPRATGELFF
TRBJ1-6	NA	TRBV7-8	NA	TGTGCCAGCAGCCCCCTCGCAGGAAACGCTTCACCCCTCCACTTT	CASSPLAGNASPLHF
TRBJ2-3	TRBD1	TRBV28	NA	TGTGCCAGCAGCCGAACCGGGACAGGGACAGATACGCAGTATTTT	CASSRTGTGTDTQYF
TRBJ2-2	TRBD1	TRBV4-2	NA	TGTGCCAGCAGCCAGGGACAGGGGGCAAACACCGGGGAGCTGTTTTTT	CASSQGQGANTGELFF
TRBJ2-7	TRBD1	TRBV12-3/TRBV12-4	NA	TGTGCCAGCAGCTCGGACAGGGGCTACGAGCAGTACTTC	CASSSDRGYEQYF
TRBJ2-5	TRBD2	TRBV6-5	NA	TGTGCCAGCAGTTACGGAACGGTAGCGGGAGTGGAGACCCAGTACTTC	CASSYGTVAGVETQYF
TRBJ2-5	TRBD2	TRBV15	once	TGTGCCACCAGCCCCTCCGACGGACTAGCGGATCTTACCTCCGGGGAGACCCAGTACTTC	CATSPSDGLADLTSGETQYF
TRBJ2-7	NA	TRBV7-2	NA	TGTGCCAGCAGCTTAACCGTCGGGGGCGAGCAGTACTTC	CASSLTVGGEQYF
TRBJ1-2	NA	TRBV18	NA	TGTGCCAGCTCACCAACAGGGATCGGTGGCTACACCTTC	CASSPTGIGGYTF
TRBJ1-5	TRBD1	TRBV5-1	NA	TGCGCCACCCCCGGGACAGGGGACAATCAGCCCCAGCATTTT	CATPGTGDNQPQHF
TRBJ2-2	TRBD2	TRBV3-1/TRBV3-2	NA	TGTGCCAGCAGCCAAGATCAGACGGGACTAACCACCGGGGAGCTGTTTTTT	CASSQDQTGLTTGELFF
TRBJ2-1	TRBD2	TRBV4-2	NA	TGTGCCAGCAGCCAGCCCAACCGGGGTGGCGGGAGTCTAAATGAGCAGTTCTTC	CASSQPNRGGGSLNEQFF
TRBJ1-2	NA	TRBV28	NA	TGTGCCAGCAGTTTACCTCTCGGATATTCGGGGTCAGGCTATGGCTACACCTTC	CASSLPLGYSGSGYGYTF
TRBJ1-4	NA	TRBV20-1	NA	TGCAGTGCTAGAGTCCGTGAAAAACTGTTTTTT	CSARVREKLFF
TRBJ2-1	TRBD1	TRBV27	NA	TGTGCCAGCAGCGGACAGGGTATTTACAATGAGCAGTTCTTC	CASSGQGIYNEQFF
TRBJ1-5	TRBD1	TRBV6-5	NA	TGTGCCAGCATTCGGGACAGGTGGGACAATCAGCCCCAGCATTTT	CASIRDRWDNQPQHF
TRBJ1-6	TRBD1	TRBV9	NA	TGTGCCAGCAGCGGACAGGGGACCAATTCACCCCTCCACTTT	CASSGQGTNSPLHF